This T cell receptor beta chain was documented in a study of blood T cell repertoires in COVID-19. As for the study in general: The United States, Italy and Spain were the sources of the acute and convalescent COVID-19 samples. T cells, B-cell-depleted T cells, or PBMCs supplied cDNA or gDNA.

The table lists this clone with a count of one. The CDR3 is made up of 14 amino acids. Trimming cost V 4 bases and J 5 bases; bases outside gene matches: 6. Germline V gene data show CDR1 as SGDLS and CDR2 as YYNGEE. How the authors handled the data: By means of reference gene primer amplification, nucleated cell counts were estimated. The table came from immunoSEQ multiplex PCR; TCRdb's copy has only in-frame clones and leaves some out. Clone size and the V and J calls come from that table; the DNA yielded D and trimming. This sample has about 55,000 clones, with over 75% found just once. Sequenced: peripheral blood. This receptor was identified in a human donor in a cohort sampled during active COVID-19. This chain joins TRBV9 and TRBJ2-5, with TRBD1 matching 9 bases. CDR3 nucleotide sequence: TGTGCCAGCAGCCCCCGACAGGGGGGGGAGACCCAGTACTTC. This translates into CASSPRQGGETQYF.